These 13 T cell receptor beta chains came from one sample sequenced in a study of early T cells in non-severe SARS-CoV-2 infection. TCRdb independently ran MiXCR on the 5' RACE reads; one entry per CDR3 protein. The data hold about 60,000 distinct CDR3 sequences, with around 13% observed a single time. The sequencing input was whole blood. These TCRs come from an adult who was a healthcare worker with PCR-confirmed SARS-CoV-2 infection or an uninfected control (not recorded which).

A remark on this clonotype: A read error is possible here, since a much larger clone lies one base away. The rearrangement uses TRBV6-1 and TRBJ2-7; 7 bases are shared with TRBD1. V was pared by 4 bases and J by 3 bases, with 6 bases of the junction left unmatched. The length of the CDR3 is 14 residues. The germline V gene has CDR1 MNHNS and CDR2 SASEGT. The CDR3: CASSVGTDFYEQYF. The CDR3 region has the DNA TGTGCCAGCAGTGTCGGGACAGACTTCTACGAGCAGTACTTC.

This chain connects TRBV30 to TRBJ2-1, with TRBD1 as a possible D gene (6 bases). This CDR3 region has 15 residues. Trimming cost V 2 bases and J 0 bases, with 11 bases left between them. CDR1 GTSNPN and CDR2 SVGIG come from the germline V gene (reference sequence). This chain's CDR3 is CAWSTGTDSYNEQFF. In nucleotides, the CDR3 is TGTGCCTGGAGTACAGGGACCGACTCCTACAATGAGCAGTTCTTC. Drawing the rest from reference TRBV30 and TRBJ2-1, the complete variable domain is SQTIHQWPATLVQPVGSPLSLECTVEGTSNPNLYWYRQAAGRGLQLLFYSVGIGQISSEVPQNLSASRPQDRQFILSSKKLLLSDSGFYLCAWSTGTDSYNEQFFGPGTRLTVL.

The chain links TRBV11-3 to TRBJ2-7; TRBD1 matches 11 bases. Unmatched junction bases numbered 10, after V lost 5 bases and J lost 7 bases. Germline CDR1 reads SGHNT; CDR2 reads YENEEA. The CDR3 contains 15 residues. The CDR3 loop reads CASSQNGQGAREQYF. Here the CDR3 DNA reads TGTGCCAGCAGCCAAAACGGACAGGGGGCAAGGGAGCAGTACTTC.

This clonotype was seen just once. Germline is not matched at one junction end, which may reflect a read error. V is TRBV11-2 and J is TRBJ2-7; no clear D. The germline V gene has CDR1 SGHAT and CDR2 FQNNGV. CDR3 length: 14 residues. CDR3 in amino acids: CASSLDLVSYVQYF. CDR3 nucleotides: TGTGCCAGCAGCTTAGACTTGGTCTCCTACGTGCAGTACTTC.

The chain employs TRBV2 and TRBJ2-3; no clear D. Per the germline V gene, CDR1 is SNHLY and CDR2 is FYNNEI. V lost 0 bases, J lost 3 bases, and 7 bases lay in between. The CDR3 is 14 residues long. CDR3: CASSEAGLTDTQYF. The CDR3 region has the DNA TGTGCCAGCAGTGAAGCGGGTTTGACAGATACGCAGTATTTT.

The sample holds a few counts of this clonotype. The chain carries TRBV25-1 and TRBJ2-5, with 7 bases identical to TRBD1. The V gene end was trimmed by 5 bases and the J gene end by 1 base; junction bases not matched to a gene: 7. The CDR3 has 15 amino acids. The germline V gene encodes CDR1 MGHDK and CDR2 SYGVNS. The CDR3 region has the DNA TGTGCCAGCAGTACTTCACAGGGGTTCCAAGAGACCCAGTACTTC. Translating it yields CASSTSQGFQETQYF.

V usage is TRBV28 and J usage is TRBJ2-3; D not resolved. CDR1 MDHEN and CDR2 SYDVKM come from the germline V gene. The V gene lost 8 bases and the J gene lost 0 bases, with 6 bases spanning the gap. The length of the CDR3 is 12 residues. CDR3: CASATSTDTQYF. DNA of the CDR3: TGTGCCAGCGCCACTAGCACAGATACGCAGTATTTT.

This clonotype was detected a few times. In DNA form, the CDR3 reads TGCGCCAGCAGCCAAGATGGGACGTTCTGGAATAATTCACCCCTCCACTTT. Protein sequence: CASSQDGTFWNNSPLHF. The J gene is TRBJ1-6, the V gene TRBV4-3; weak D call: TRBD1 (5 bases). Germline CDR1 LGHNA, CDR2 YSLEER. This CDR3 has 17 residues. Deletions cut 0 bases from V and 5 bases from J, with 14 bases between.

This clonotype showed up many times. V usage is TRBV7-2 and J usage is TRBJ1-6, with a possible D match to TRBD1 (5 bases). V was pared by 3 bases and J by 10 bases, with 13 bases between. The germline gives CDR1 SGHTA, CDR2 FQGNSA. This CDR3 is 14 amino acids long. The chain's CDR3 is CASSFRGESSPLHF. The CDR3, as DNA: TGTGCCAGCAGCTTTCGGGGCGAGTCGTCACCCCTCCACTTT. The full variable domain, with the rest looked up from reference TRBV7-2 and TRBJ1-6, is GAGVSQSPSNKVTEKGKDVELRCDPISGHTALYWYRQSLGQGLEFLIYFQGNSAPDKSGLPSDRFSAERTGGSVSTLTIQRTQQEDSAVYLCASSFRGESSPLHFGNGTRLTVT.

This clonotype has only a few counts. V gene TRBV6-2 or TRBV6-3 combines with J gene TRBJ2-7; D uncertain. This CDR3 region has 12 residues. The V gene's germline CDR1 is MNHEY and CDR2 SVGEGT. V lost 3 bases to trimming and J lost 5 bases, with 8 bases between them. CDR3 residues: CASSYPRNEQYF. The DNA of the CDR3 is TGTGCCAGCAGTTATCCTAGGAACGAGCAGTACTTC.

This clonotype was counted only a few times. This chain joins TRBV7-2 and TRBJ1-4; TRBD1 might be the D (5 bases). Germline V CDR1 and CDR2: SGHTA, FQGNSA. The V gene lost 5 bases and the J gene lost 7 bases, with 17 bases spanning the gap. The CDR3 is 15 amino acids. Here the CDR3 DNA reads TGTGCCAGCAGCCCGGGGGACGCAGATTTTGAAAAACTGTTTTTT. This codes for CASSPGDADFEKLFF.

This clonotype was seen at least ten times. The chain couples TRBV7-3 to TRBJ2-1, with D possibly being TRBD2 (5 bases). The CDR3 length is 12 residues. Germline-derived CDR1 and CDR2 are SGHTA and FQGTGA. V dropped 5 bases and J dropped 10 bases, with 12 bases sitting between them. The CDR3 protein is CASSPVSGEQFF. CDR3 nucleotide sequence: TGTGCCAGCAGCCCGGTTTCGGGGGAGCAGTTCTTC.

This sequence joins TRBV30 and TRBJ1-2; 7 bases are a match to TRBD1. There are 13 residues in the CDR3. The V and J ends lost 4 bases and 4 bases, in that order; junction bases with no gene match: 6. Germline values: CDR1 GTSNPN, CDR2 SVGIG (reference sequence). In DNA, the CDR3 is TGTGCCTGGAATGTGGGACAGAGCTATGGCTACACCTTC. Its protein product is CAWNVGQSYGYTF.